This note documents a single T cell receptor beta chain sequence. What it binds is not known. This sample stems from a study of T cells expressing NK-cell markers. Looking at the study overall: CD3+CD56+NKG2C+, CD3+CD56+NKG2C- and CD3+CD56-NKG2C+ T cells, once sorted, supplied the TCR beta repertoires. Seven of eight sequenced donors tested HCMV-seropositive; one tested seronegative.

The germline V gene encodes CDR1 SGHDN and CDR2 FVKESK. The CDR3 runs to 15 residues. Study findings and constraints: Similarly, these clonotypes led the CD3+CD56-NKG2C+ fraction as well in a handful of donors.

TCRdb re-analyzed the 5' RACE reads; it lists each CDR3 protein once, without DNA. This sample lists hundreds of thousands of distinct CDR3 sequences; its ten largest clones have roughly 8%. The sequence derives from a woman between 18 and 70 years old in good health. The chain links TRBV14 to TRBJ2-7; TCRdb's D call of TRBD2 is untestable without DNA. Material: blood T cells: a sorted CD56 or NKG2C T cell subset, CD4+ or CD8+ T cells, or bulk PBMC T cells (not recorded which). CDR3 protein: CASSQVEAGVREQYF.